This section outlines one TCR beta chain sequence together with its context. This sample stems from a study of T cell responses to AZD1222 COVID-19 vaccine. V was pared by 0 bases and J by 10 bases, with 9 bases of the junction left unmatched. The CDR3 consists of 15 residues. Germline V lookup: CDR1 SGDLS, CDR2 YYNGEE. The data were produced by immunoSEQ multiplex PCR, yet TCRdb's version contains in-frame clones alone and is incomplete. This sample has around 50,000 clones; 84% occur once, and the top ten carry roughly 10%. This specimen was peripheral blood, taken on day 0 of AZD1222 vaccination. V and J are TRBV9 and TRBJ1-2; TRBD1 matches 10 bases. The sequence was collected from an adult in good health. The DNA of the CDR3 is TGTGCCAGCAGCGTAGTACCCTGGGGACAGGGGAACTACACCTTC. This encodes CASSVVPWGQGNYTF.